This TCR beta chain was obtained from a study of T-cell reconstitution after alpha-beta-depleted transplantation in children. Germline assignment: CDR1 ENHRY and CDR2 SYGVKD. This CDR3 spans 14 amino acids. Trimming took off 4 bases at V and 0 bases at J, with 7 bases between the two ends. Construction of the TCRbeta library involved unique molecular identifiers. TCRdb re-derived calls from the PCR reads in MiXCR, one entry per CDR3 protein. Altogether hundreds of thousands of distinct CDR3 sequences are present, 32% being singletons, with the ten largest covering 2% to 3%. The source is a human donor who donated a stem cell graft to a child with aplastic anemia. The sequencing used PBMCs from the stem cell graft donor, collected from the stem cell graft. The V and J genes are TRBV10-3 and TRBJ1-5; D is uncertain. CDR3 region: CAISASDSNQPQHF. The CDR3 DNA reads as TGTGCCATCAGTGCGTCAGATAGCAATCAGCCCCAGCATTTT.